This passage covers 15 T cell receptor beta chains from one sample sequenced in a study of T cell responses to AZD1222 COVID-19 vaccine. TCRdb keeps only in-frame clones here, not all; method: immunoSEQ multiplex PCR. This sample has 77,000 or so clones, with 90% to 95% found just once. The material was peripheral blood, obtained on day 0 of MenACWY control vaccination. Source of these receptors: an adult in good health.

This chain joins TRBV20-1 and TRBJ2-1, with no clear D. This CDR3 is built from 14 residues. Germline CDR1 DFQATT, CDR2 SNEGSKA (reference sequence). V lost 3 bases to trimming and J lost 0 bases, with 9 bases between them. The CDR3 loop reads CSASWSDSYNEQFF. In nucleotides, the CDR3 is TGCAGTGCTAGTTGGTCTGACTCCTACAATGAGCAGTTCTTC.

The CDR3 loop reads CASSPGQLETQYF. The CDR3 coding sequence is TGCGCCAGCAGTCCGGGACAGTTAGAGACCCAGTACTTC. The genes are TRBV5-1 and TRBJ2-5; 7 bases map to TRBD1. Germline V CDR1 and CDR2: SGHRS, YFSETQ. J lost 4 bases, V lost 5 bases, and 5 bases had no gene match. The CDR3 runs 13 residues.

The rearrangement uses TRBV19 and TRBJ2-6; D is ambiguous. The CDR3 is 15 residues long. Between the trimmed V and J ends, which lost 7 bases and 0 bases, there was a span of 10 bases. Germline CDR1 is LNHDA and CDR2 is SQIVND (reference sequence). CDR3 sequence reads: CASISRTSGANVLTF. As DNA, the CDR3 is TGTGCCAGTATCAGCCGGACCTCTGGGGCCAACGTCCTGACTTTC.

Only one count was recorded for this clone. V usage is TRBV11-1 and J usage is TRBJ2-4; TRBD1 is a possible D gene (5 bases). Germline CDR1 and CDR2: SGHAT and FQDESV (reference sequence). Trimming left V 8 bases short and J 6 bases short, with 17 bases between. The CDR3 is made up of 14 amino acids. Written as DNA, the CDR3 is TGTGCCAGCTCCTTGTCGGACATTGGAAACATTCAGTACTTC. It yields the protein CASSLSDIGNIQYF.

The rearrangement joins TRBV6-5 to TRBJ2-7; D call uncertain. V was pared by 5 bases and J by 4 bases, with 12 bases between. The CDR3 loop spans 13 amino acids. Germline CDR1 MNHEY, CDR2 SVGAGI. The CDR3 sequence: CASSRDDQYEQYF. CDR3 nucleotide sequence: TGTGCCAGCAGTCGCGACGATCAATACGAGCAGTACTTC.

The count of this clone is one. The chain couples TRBV19 to TRBJ1-3; D is perhaps TRBD1 (5 bases). With 4 bases removed from V and 0 bases from J, the gap between germline ends came to 7 bases. The CDR3 is 14 residues long. Germline-derived CDR1 and CDR2 are LNHDA and SQIVND (reference sequence). The CDR3 nucleotides are TGTGCCAGTAGTAAGACAGCCTCTGGAAACACCATATATTTT. It encodes CASSKTASGNTIYF.

The genes are TRBV27 and TRBJ2-5; D might be TRBD1 (5 bases). CDR1 and CDR2 (germline): MNHEY, SMNVEV (reference sequence). This CDR3 spans 14 amino acids. Deletions cut 3 bases from V and 1 base from J, with 9 bases between. CDR3 bases: TGTGCCAGCAGTTTTCGACAGTCCCAAGAGACCCAGTACTTC. This sequence encodes CASSFRQSQETQYF.

The chain employs TRBV28 and TRBJ1-2; 8 nucleotides agree with TRBD1. CDR1 MDHEN and CDR2 SYDVKM come from the germline V gene. The trim removed 6 bases at V and 4 bases at J, leaving 4 bases unmatched. The CDR3 loop spans 13 amino acids. The CDR3 sequence: CASSPTGGYGYTF. CDR3 in DNA: TGTGCCAGCAGCCCCACAGGGGGCTATGGCTACACCTTC.

The genes are TRBV27 and TRBJ2-3; D perhaps matches TRBD1 (6 bases). CDR3 size: 13 residues. Looked up from germline, CDR1 is MNHEY and CDR2 is SMNVEV (reference sequence). V lost 6 bases and J 3 bases, leaving 10 bases between the germline ends. CDR3 protein: CASSVTGTDTQYF. CDR3 in DNA: TGTGCCAGCAGCGTCACAGGGACAGATACGCAGTATTTT.

This clone was detected once. The chain joins TRBV3-1 (or the pseudogene TRBV3-2) to TRBJ1-1; D is unresolved. The V and J ends lost 4 bases and 4 bases respectively, with 4 bases between them. This CDR3 comprises 11 residues. CDR1 is LGHDT and CDR2 is YNNKEL in the germline V gene (reference sequence). The CDR3 loop is CASSPGTEAFF. Written as DNA, the CDR3 is TGTGCCAGCAGCCCCGGCACTGAAGCTTTCTTT.

The DNA of the CDR3 is TGTGCCAGTAGCCAAAAAACGGGTTATAATTCACCCCTCCACTTT. Translating gives CASSQKTGYNSPLHF. This sequence joins TRBV19 and TRBJ1-6; D gene ambiguous. V lost 6 bases and J 4 bases, leaving 13 bases between the germline ends. The length of the CDR3 is 15 residues. Germline V CDR1 and CDR2: LNHDA, SQIVND (reference sequence).

The chain is built from TRBV19 and TRBJ1-4; D is ambiguous. Germline V gene lookup returns CDR1 LNHDA and CDR2 SQIVND (reference sequence). Trimming pared 8 bases from V and 0 bases from J, leaving 7 bases between. This CDR3 contains 13 residues. Here the CDR3 DNA reads TGTGCCAGTGGCACCGCAACTAATGAAAAACTGTTTTTT. It codes for CASGTATNEKLFF.

The chain combines TRBV10-3 with TRBJ2-7, with 8 bases identical to TRBD1. With V trimmed by 6 bases and J by 3 bases, 1 base remained unmatched. There are 12 residues in the CDR3. Germline V gives CDR1 ENHRY, CDR2 SYGVKD. The CDR3 loop reads CAIRDRGYEQYF. The CDR3 region has the DNA TGTGCCATCAGAGACAGGGGCTACGAGCAGTACTTC.

This clone showed up just once. The chain is built from TRBV6-5 and TRBJ2-7, with 8 positions matching TRBD1. Per the germline V gene, CDR1 is MNHEY and CDR2 is SVGAGI. The CDR3 runs 16 residues. Trimming at V came to 2 bases and at J to 3 bases, leaving 9 bases not matched to a gene. The CDR3 region has the DNA TGTGCCAGCAGTTACCAATGGCCGGGACAGGACTACGAGCAGTACTTC. It is translated as CASSYQWPGQDYEQYF.

The rearrangement links TRBV1 to TRBJ1-1. TRBV1 is termed a pseudogene. CDR3 length: 11 residues. The CDR3 DNA follows: TGCACCAGCAGCCGGAACACTGAAGCTTTCTTT. It translates to CTSSRNTEAFF.